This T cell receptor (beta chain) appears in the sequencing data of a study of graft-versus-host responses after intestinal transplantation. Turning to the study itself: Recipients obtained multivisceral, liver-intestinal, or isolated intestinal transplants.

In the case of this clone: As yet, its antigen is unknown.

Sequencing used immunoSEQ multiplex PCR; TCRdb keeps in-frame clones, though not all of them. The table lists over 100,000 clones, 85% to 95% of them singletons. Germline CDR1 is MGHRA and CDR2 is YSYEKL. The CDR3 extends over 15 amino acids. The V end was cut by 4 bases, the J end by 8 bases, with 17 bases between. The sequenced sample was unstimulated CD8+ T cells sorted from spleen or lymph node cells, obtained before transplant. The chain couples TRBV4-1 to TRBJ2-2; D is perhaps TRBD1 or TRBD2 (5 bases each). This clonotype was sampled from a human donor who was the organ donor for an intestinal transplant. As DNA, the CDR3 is TGCGCCAGCAGCCCCGGGACCTCATCGGGGGGGGAGCTGTTTTTT. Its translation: CASSPGTSSGGELFF.